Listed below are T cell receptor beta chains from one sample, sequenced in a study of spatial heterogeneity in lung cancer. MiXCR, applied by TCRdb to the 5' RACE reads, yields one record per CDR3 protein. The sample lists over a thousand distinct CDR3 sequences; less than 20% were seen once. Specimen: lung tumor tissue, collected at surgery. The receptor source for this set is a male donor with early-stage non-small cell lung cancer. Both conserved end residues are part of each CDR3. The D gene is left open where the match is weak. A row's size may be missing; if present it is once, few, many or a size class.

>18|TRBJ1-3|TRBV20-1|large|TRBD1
CSAREKFGTGGEGNTIYF
TGCAGTGCTAGAGAAAAGTTTGGGACAGGGGGCGAAGGAAACACCATATATTTT
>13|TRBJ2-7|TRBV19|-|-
CASRGTPTYEQYF
TGTGCCAGTCGAGGGACACCCACCTACGAGCAGTACTTC
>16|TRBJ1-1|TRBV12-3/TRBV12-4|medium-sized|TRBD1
CASRRPGQGANTEAFF
TGTGCCAGCAGGCGTCCGGGACAGGGCGCGAACACTGAAGCTTTCTTT
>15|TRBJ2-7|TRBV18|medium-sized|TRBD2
CASSPGGSLAYEQYF
TGTGCCAGCTCCCCGGGGGGATCGCTGGCCTACGAGCAGTACTTC
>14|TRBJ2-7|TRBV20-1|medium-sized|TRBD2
CSARDAGGSYEQYF
TGCAGTGCTAGAGACGCGGGGGGCTCCTACGAGCAGTACTTC
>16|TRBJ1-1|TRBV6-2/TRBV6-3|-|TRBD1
CASRVGQGAGNTEAFF
TGTGCCAGCAGAGTAGGACAGGGGGCGGGCAACACTGAAGCTTTCTTT
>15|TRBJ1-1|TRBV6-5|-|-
CASSYQDGVNTEAFF
TGTGCCAGCAGTTACCAGGACGGCGTGAACACTGAAGCTTTCTTT
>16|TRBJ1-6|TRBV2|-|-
CASSPGSRTLPPPLHF
TGTGCCAGCAGCCCGGGGAGCCGGACGCTACCACCACCCCTCCACTTT
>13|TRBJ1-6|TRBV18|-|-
CASSPTSDSPLHF
TGTGCCAGCTCACCGACAAGTGATTCACCCCTCCACTTT
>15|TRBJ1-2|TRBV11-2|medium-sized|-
CASSSRQVTNYGYTF
TGTGCCAGCAGCTCGAGACAGGTGACTAACTATGGCTACACCTTC
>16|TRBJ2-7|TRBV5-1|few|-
CASSLGSGGERYEQYF
TGCGCCAGCAGCTTGGGGAGCGGCGGGGAGAGATACGAGCAGTACTTC
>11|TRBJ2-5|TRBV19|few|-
CASRRQETQYF
TGTGCCAGTCGTCGCCAAGAGACCCAGTACTTC
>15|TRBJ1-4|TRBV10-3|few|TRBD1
CAISRDRGREEKLFF
TGTGCCATCAGCCGGGACAGGGGGCGAGAAGAAAAACTGTTTTTT
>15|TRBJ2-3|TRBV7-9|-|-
CASSLGDIGTDTQYF
TGTGCCAGCAGCTTAGGGGACATAGGCACAGATACGCAGTATTTT
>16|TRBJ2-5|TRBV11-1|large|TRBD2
CASSSGLAGGQETQYF
TGTGCCAGCAGCTCCGGACTAGCGGGGGGGCAAGAGACCCAGTACTTC
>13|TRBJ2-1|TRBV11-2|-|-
CASSLGLGHEQFF
TGTGCCAGCAGCTTAGGTTTGGGCCATGAGCAGTTCTTC
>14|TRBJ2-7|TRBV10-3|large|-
CAISLSGSVYEQYF
TGTGCCATCAGTCTGAGCGGGTCGGTCTACGAGCAGTACTTC
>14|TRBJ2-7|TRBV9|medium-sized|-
CASSGPRGPYEQYF
TGTGCCAGCAGCGGGCCCCGGGGTCCCTACGAGCAGTACTTC
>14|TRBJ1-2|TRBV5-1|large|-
CASSLGGTNYGYTF
TGCGCCAGCAGCTTGGGGGGCACAAACTATGGCTACACCTTC
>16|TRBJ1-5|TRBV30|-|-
CAWSRTDPFLNQPQHF
TGTGCCTGGAGTCGGACCGACCCTTTTCTTAATCAGCCCCAGCATTTT
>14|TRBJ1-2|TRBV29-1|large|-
CSVEDLEGRAGYTF
TGCAGCGTTGAAGATCTAGAAGGTCGAGCTGGCTACACCTTC
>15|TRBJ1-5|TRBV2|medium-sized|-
CASSDREERDQPQHF
TGTGCCAGCAGTGACAGGGAGGAAAGGGATCAGCCCCAGCATTTT
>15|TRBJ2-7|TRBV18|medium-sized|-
CASSPLGSATYEQYF
TGTGCCAGCTCACCACTCGGGTCAGCCACCTACGAGCAGTACTTC
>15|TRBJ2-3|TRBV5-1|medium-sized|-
CASSLDSGYTDTQYF
TGCGCCAGCAGCTTGGATTCAGGGTATACAGATACGCAGTATTTT
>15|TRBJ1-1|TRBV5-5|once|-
CASSWGPTLNTEAFF
TGTGCCAGCAGCTGGGGTCCAACCTTGAACACTGAAGCTTTCTTT
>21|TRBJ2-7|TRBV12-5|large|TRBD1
CASGLVNRRVWGTGGTYEQYF
TGTGCTAGTGGTTTGGTAAATAGAAGAGTCTGGGGGACAGGGGGCACCTACGAGCAGTACTTC